In its sample, the clone carrying this TCR beta chain was seen many times. Its antigen is undetermined. These data come from a study of T-cell memory formation after mild COVID-19. Trimming took 4 bases from V and 12 from J; bases not matched to a gene: 4. CDR1 is SGHKS and CDR2 is YYEKEE in the germline V gene (reference sequence). This CDR3 is 11 amino acids long. Amplification by 5'RACE using constant-segment primers produced TCR alpha and TCR beta cDNA libraries that carried sample barcodes and UMIs. TCRdb ran MiXCR on the 5' RACE reads and lists one entry per CDR3 protein. The sample lists approximately 180,000 distinct CDR3 sequences; 16% were seen once. Study-wide findings and caveats: Contracting clones localized mainly to CM and EM when CD4+ and mainly to EMRA when CD8+.

This chain connects TRBV5-5 to TRBJ2-1, with TRBD1 identical over 7 bases. The sequencing sample was made of PBMCs or a T cell subset sorted from them (not recorded which). The receptor comes from an adult woman who had mild COVID-19 (a few samples of this study predate the infection). Cell type and time point are not known. The DNA for the CDR3 is TGTGCCAGCAGCCCGGGGACAGTGCAGTTCTTC. Protein: CASSPGTVQFF.